This T cell receptor beta chain is drawn from a study of blood T cell repertoires in COVID-19. Study in general: PBMCs, B-cell-depleted T cells, or T cells provided the cDNA or gDNA that made up the material.

The V and J ends lost 6 bases and 2 bases respectively, with 8 bases between them. Germline-derived CDR1 and CDR2 are SGHKS and YYEKEE (reference sequence). There are 12 residues in the CDR3. Per the study methods: By means of reference gene primer amplification, nucleated cell counts were estimated. Assay used: immunoSEQ multiplex PCR; TCRdb lists only in-frame clones, some missing. That table furnishes V, J and clone size, whereas the DNA furnished D and trimming. This sample yields 220,000 or so clones, of which roughly 84% are seen a single time; approximately 3.8% belongs to the top ten. The rearrangement links TRBV5-5 to TRBJ1-2; unclear D gene. Sequencing was carried out using peripheral blood. The sequence came from a woman of 80 years or more with acute or convalescent COVID-19. DNA of the CDR3: TGTGCCAGCACCTCTCCCAACTATGGCTACACCTTC. It codes for CASTSPNYGYTF.